The 14 T cell receptor beta chains below were found in one sample sequenced in a study of T cell responses to AZD1222 COVID-19 vaccine. Sequencing used immunoSEQ multiplex PCR; TCRdb keeps in-frame clones, though not all of them. The sample has about 100,000 clones, roughly 86% seen once. Material: peripheral blood, obtained on day 0 of MenACWY control vaccination. The receptors originated from an adult in good health.

This chain connects TRBV19 to TRBJ2-3; 8 bases are shared with TRBD1. J lost 0 bases, V lost 5 bases, and 7 bases had no gene match. The CDR3 extends over 16 amino acids. CDR1 is LNHDA, CDR2 SQIVND, per germline (reference sequence). The CDR3 here is CASSGQTGDSTDTQYF. Here the CDR3 DNA reads TGTGCCAGTAGTGGACAGACAGGGGATAGCACAGATACGCAGTATTTT. Filled out from reference TRBV19 and TRBJ2-3, the complete variable domain reads DGGITQSPKYLFRKEGQNVTLSCEQNLNHDAMYWYRQDPGQGLRLIYYSQIVNDFQKGDIAEGYSVSREKKESFPLTVTSAQKNPTAFYLCASSGQTGDSTDTQYFGPGTRLTVL.

J is TRBJ1-2 and V is TRBV5-5, with D maybe TRBD1 (5 bases). V dropped 0 bases and J dropped 4 bases, with 13 bases sitting between them. CDR3 size: 15 residues. Germline values: CDR1 SGHKS, CDR2 YYEKEE (reference sequence). The CDR3 nucleotides read TGTGCCAGCAGCTTGGATGCCAGGGAAGGCTATGGCTACACCTTC. This translates into CASSLDAREGYGYTF.

V usage is TRBV6-2 or TRBV6-3 and J usage is TRBJ2-1, with D possibly being TRBD1 or TRBD2 (5 bases each). This CDR3 comprises 16 residues. Germline values: CDR1 MNHEY, CDR2 SVGEGT. V was shortened by 6 bases and J by 5 bases, with 20 bases between the two germline ends. This chain's CDR3 is CASSRLPGRADNEQFF. CDR3 DNA sequence: TGTGCCAGCAGCCGACTGCCGGGACGGGCGGACAATGAGCAGTTCTTC.

In this sample, this clone turned up a few times. V and J are TRBV4-3 and TRBJ2-1; maybe TRBD1 (6 bases). The V and J ends lost 3 bases and 1 base respectively, with 7 bases between them. The CDR3 runs to 14 residues. From germline, CDR1 is LGHNA and CDR2 YSLEER. CDR3 coding DNA: TGCGCCAGCAGCCACAGGGGTTCCTACAATGAGCAGTTCTTC. It yields the protein CASSHRGSYNEQFF.

V usage is TRBV6-2 or TRBV6-3 and J usage is TRBJ1-5; TRBD1 aligns across 10 bases. This CDR3 comprises 20 residues. The V gene end was trimmed by 5 bases and the J gene end by 1 base; junction bases not matched to a gene: 17. Per germline, CDR1 MNHEY and CDR2 SVGEGT. The CDR3 DNA reads TGTGCCAGCAGTCCGGGACAGGGGAAGTTATGGTTGCGGAGCAATCAGCCCCAGCATTTT. Its translation is CASSPGQGKLWLRSNQPQHF.

This chain links TRBV4-1 with TRBJ2-7, with D maybe TRBD2 (6 bases). CDR3 length: 14 amino acids. Germline V gene sequence: CDR1 MGHRA, CDR2 YSYEKL. V was clipped by 4 bases and J by 5 bases, with 15 bases between them. CDR3 nucleotides: TGCGCCAGCAGCCTGATTGGAGGGGAAGACGAGCAGTACTTC. Its protein is CASSLIGGEDEQYF.

The chain uses TRBV5-1 and TRBJ2-2; no definite D call. V gave up 0 bases and J gave up 4 bases, with 4 bases separating them. The germline V gene encodes CDR1 SGHRS and CDR2 YFSETQ. This CDR3 is built from 13 residues. CDR3 residues: CASSLVLTGELFF. CDR3 nucleotide sequence: TGCGCCAGCAGCTTGGTGCTCACCGGGGAGCTGTTTTTT.

The chain recombines TRBV28 with TRBJ1-4, with a tentative D call TRBD1 (5 bases). V was clipped by 4 bases and J by 5 bases, with 8 bases between them. The germline V gene encodes CDR1 MDHEN and CDR2 SYDVKM. The CDR3 totals 13 residues. DNA for the CDR3: TGTGCCAGCAGTTACAGGAAAAATGAAAAACTGTTTTTT. Protein product: CASSYRKNEKLFF.

The chain uses TRBV10-3 and TRBJ1-3, with 7 bases aligning to TRBD1. CDR3 size: 15 residues. Trimming cost V 3 bases and J 0 bases; bases outside gene matches: 2. CDR1 and CDR2 from the germline V gene are ENHRY and SYGVKD. CDR3: CAISDTGVSGNTIYF. The CDR3 DNA reads TGTGCCATCAGTGACACAGGGGTCTCTGGAAACACCATATATTTT.

The rearrangement uses TRBV11-2 and TRBJ2-1, with D possibly matching TRBD2 (7 bases). CDR1 is SGHAT and CDR2 is FQNNGV in the germline V gene. The CDR3 extends over 15 amino acids. Trimming removed 5 bases from V and 5 bases from J, with 16 bases in between. CDR3 region: CASSVMGAGDNEQFF. The CDR3 DNA follows: TGTGCCAGCAGCGTTATGGGGGCGGGGGACAATGAGCAGTTCTTC.

This clone has more than one count but fewer than ten. The chain couples TRBV2 to TRBJ1-5; D ambiguous. V lost 7 bases and J lost 3, with 10 bases in between. The CDR3 covers 13 residues. The germline V gene encodes CDR1 SNHLY and CDR2 FYNNEI. This chain's CDR3 is CASMPAINQPQHF. CDR3 nucleotides: TGTGCCAGCATGCCGGCGATCAATCAGCCCCAGCATTTT.

The chain is built from TRBV6-5 and TRBJ2-7; TRBD2 might be the D (5 bases). The CDR3 is 13 amino acids. Germline loops: CDR1 MNHEY, CDR2 SVGAGI. Trimming shortened V by 6 bases and J by 4 bases, and 13 bases separated the two germline ends. As DNA, the CDR3 is TGTGCCAGCAGGTCCCCAGCGGTTTACGAGCAGTACTTC. Its protein product is CASRSPAVYEQYF.

The V call is TRBV3-1 (or the pseudogene TRBV3-2), the J call TRBJ1-5, with 9 bases that match TRBD1. This CDR3 is built from 15 residues. Trimming at V came to 4 bases and at J to 6 bases, leaving 7 bases not matched to a gene. The germline V gene has CDR1 LGHDT and CDR2 YNNKEL (reference sequence). The CDR3: CASSPYLGQGQPQHF. The CDR3 nucleotides read TGTGCCAGCAGCCCCTACTTGGGACAGGGTCAGCCCCAGCATTTT.

This sequence joins TRBV30 and TRBJ2-7; D ambiguous. With 5 bases removed from V and 0 bases from J, the gap between germline ends came to 5 bases. The CDR3 covers 11 residues. Germline V CDR1 and CDR2: GTSNPN, SVGIG (reference sequence). DNA of the CDR3: TGTGCCTGGGCGAACTCCTACGAGCAGTACTTC. This gives the protein CAWANSYEQYF.